The text below deals with one T cell receptor (beta chain). Its antigen is not known. Assay: immunoSEQ multiplex PCR; the TCRdb copy retains only in-frame clones and omits some. The sample includes about 59,000 clones, 85% of them seen just once. This entry belongs to a study of OX40 agonist ivuxolimab in advanced cancers. Study in general: Enrollees could have had prior anti-PD-1, anti-PD-L1 or anti-CTLA-4 therapy, which 30% to 50% had received. One hepatocellular carcinoma and two cutaneous melanoma patients partially responded. Study outcomes and limitations: Among T cells, CD8+ cells averaged more expanded clones than CD4+ cells.

The specimen was CD4+ or CD8+ T cells sorted from blood, collected in a trial of the OX40 agonist ivuxolimab. This sequence originates from an adult with an advanced solid tumor such as melanoma, head and neck, liver or kidney cancer.

In DNA, the CDR3 is TGTGCCAGCAGCTTAGAGCAGGCCGCTAACTATGGCTACACCTTC. This sequence encodes CASSLEQAANYGYTF. J is TRBJ1-2 and V is TRBV7-9; D unresolved. Between the trimmed V and J ends, which lost 1 base and 0 bases, there was a span of 9 bases. The germline gives CDR1 SEHNR, CDR2 FQNEAQ (reference sequence). This CDR3 has 15 residues.